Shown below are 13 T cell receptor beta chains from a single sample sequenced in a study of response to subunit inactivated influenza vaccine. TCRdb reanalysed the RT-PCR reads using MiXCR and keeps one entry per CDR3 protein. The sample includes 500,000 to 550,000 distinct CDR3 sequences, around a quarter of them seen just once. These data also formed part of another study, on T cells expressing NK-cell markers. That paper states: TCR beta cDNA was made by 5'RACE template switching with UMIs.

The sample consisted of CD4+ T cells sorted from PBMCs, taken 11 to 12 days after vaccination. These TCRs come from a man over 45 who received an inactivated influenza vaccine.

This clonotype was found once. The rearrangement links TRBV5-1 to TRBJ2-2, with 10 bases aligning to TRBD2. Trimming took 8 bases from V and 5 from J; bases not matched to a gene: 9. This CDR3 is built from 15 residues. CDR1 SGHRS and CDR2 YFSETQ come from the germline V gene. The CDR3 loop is CASRKASGGTGELFF. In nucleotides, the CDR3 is TGCGCCAGTCGGAAGGCTAGCGGGGGAACCGGGGAGCTGTTTTTT.

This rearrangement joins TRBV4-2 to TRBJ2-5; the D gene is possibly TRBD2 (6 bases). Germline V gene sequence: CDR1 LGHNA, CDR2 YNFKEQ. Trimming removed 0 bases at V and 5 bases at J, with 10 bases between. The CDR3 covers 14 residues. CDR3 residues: CASSQELREETQYF. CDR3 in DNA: TGTGCCAGCAGCCAAGAGTTACGGGAGGAGACCCAGTACTTC.

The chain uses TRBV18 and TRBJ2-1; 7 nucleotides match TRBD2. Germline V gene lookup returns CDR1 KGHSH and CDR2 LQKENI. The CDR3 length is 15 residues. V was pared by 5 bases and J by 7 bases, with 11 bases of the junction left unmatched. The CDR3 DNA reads TGTGCCAGCTCAAGGGGAGCGGGACCCTCAAATGAGCAGTTCTTC. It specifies CASSRGAGPSNEQFF.

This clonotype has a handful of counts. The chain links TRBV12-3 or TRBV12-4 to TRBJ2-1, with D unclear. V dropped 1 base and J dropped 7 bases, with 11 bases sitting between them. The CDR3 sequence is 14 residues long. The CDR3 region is CASSLGMLVNEQFF. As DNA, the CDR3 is TGTGCCAGCAGTTTAGGGATGCTGGTTAATGAGCAGTTCTTC.

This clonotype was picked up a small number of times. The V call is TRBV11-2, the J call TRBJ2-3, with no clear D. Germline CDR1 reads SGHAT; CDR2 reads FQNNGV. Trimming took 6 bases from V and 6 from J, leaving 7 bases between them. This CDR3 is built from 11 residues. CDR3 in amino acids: CASRGRDTQYF. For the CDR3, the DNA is TGTGCCAGCAGGGGTCGGGATACGCAGTATTTT.

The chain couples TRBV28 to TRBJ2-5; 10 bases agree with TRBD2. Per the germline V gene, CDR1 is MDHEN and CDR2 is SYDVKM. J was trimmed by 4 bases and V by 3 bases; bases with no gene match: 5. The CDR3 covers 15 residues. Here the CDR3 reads CASSLERGGRETQYF. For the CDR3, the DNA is TGTGCCAGCAGTTTGGAGCGGGGGGGCCGAGAGACCCAGTACTTC.

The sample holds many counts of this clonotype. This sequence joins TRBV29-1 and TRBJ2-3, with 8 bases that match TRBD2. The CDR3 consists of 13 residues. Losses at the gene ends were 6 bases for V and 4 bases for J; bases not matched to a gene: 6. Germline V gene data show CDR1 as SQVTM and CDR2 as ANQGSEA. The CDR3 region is CSVERGWADTQYF. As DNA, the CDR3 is TGCAGCGTGGAGCGGGGGTGGGCAGATACGCAGTATTTT.

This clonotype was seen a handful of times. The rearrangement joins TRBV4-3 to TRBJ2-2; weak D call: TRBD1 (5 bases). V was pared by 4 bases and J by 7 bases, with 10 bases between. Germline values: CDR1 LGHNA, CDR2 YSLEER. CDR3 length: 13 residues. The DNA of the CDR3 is TGCGCCAGCAGCCGGCCTGGACACGGGGAGCTGTTTTTT. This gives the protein CASSRPGHGELFF.

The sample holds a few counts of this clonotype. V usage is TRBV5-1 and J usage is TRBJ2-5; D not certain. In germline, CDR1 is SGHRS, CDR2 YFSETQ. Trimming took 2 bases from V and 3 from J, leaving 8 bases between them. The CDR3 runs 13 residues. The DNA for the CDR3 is TGCGCCAGCAGCTTTACAAGGGAAGAGACCCAGTACTTC. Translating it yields CASSFTREETQYF.

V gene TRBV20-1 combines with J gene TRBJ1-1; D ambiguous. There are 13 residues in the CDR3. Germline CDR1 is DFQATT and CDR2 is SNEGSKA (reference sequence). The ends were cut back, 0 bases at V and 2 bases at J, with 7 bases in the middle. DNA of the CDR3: TGCAGTGCTAGAGAGCCGGTTAACACTGAAGCTTTCTTT. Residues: CSAREPVNTEAFF.

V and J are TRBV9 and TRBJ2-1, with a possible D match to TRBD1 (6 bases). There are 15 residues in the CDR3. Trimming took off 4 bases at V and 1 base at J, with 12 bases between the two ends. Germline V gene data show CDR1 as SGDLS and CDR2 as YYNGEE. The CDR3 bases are TGTGCCAGCAGCCCCAAGGGGGTTTCCTACAATGAGCAGTTCTTC. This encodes CASSPKGVSYNEQFF.

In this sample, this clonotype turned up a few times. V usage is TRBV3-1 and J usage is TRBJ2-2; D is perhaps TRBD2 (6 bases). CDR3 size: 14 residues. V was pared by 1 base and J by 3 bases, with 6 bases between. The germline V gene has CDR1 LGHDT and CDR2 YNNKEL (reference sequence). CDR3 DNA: TGTGCCAGCAGCCAAGGCGGGGACACCGGGGAGCTGTTTTTT. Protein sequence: CASSQGGDTGELFF.

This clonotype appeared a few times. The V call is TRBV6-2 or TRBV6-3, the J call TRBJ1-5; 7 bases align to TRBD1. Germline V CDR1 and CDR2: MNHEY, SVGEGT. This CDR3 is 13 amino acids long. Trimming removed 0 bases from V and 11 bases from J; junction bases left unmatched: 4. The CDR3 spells CASSYSRGQSQHF. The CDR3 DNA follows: TGTGCCAGCAGTTACTCGAGGGGGCAGTCCCAGCATTTT.